This entry lists 2 T cell receptor beta chains sequenced from one sample in a study of blood T cell repertoires in COVID-19 (dated by TCRdb to 2018 to 2020). Library preparation was by the immunoSEQ multiplex PCR assay. Held by TCRdb, this immuneACCESS table contains in-frame sequences only and omits some clones. Under half of the omission traces to an unresolved V gene where checked; the cause of the rest is unknown. Here the sample has tens of thousands of clones; 70% to 80% occur a single time. The ten largest account for around 5% of the sample. Source material: peripheral blood. These receptor sequences come from a man aged 50 to 60 with active or convalescent COVID-19.

V and J are TRBV3-1 (or the pseudogene TRBV3-2) and TRBJ1-4; 7 positions agree with TRBD1. V gave up 1 base and J gave up 5 bases; unmatched junction bases: 4. Germline V gene data show CDR1 as LGHDT and CDR2 as YNNKEL (reference sequence). The length of the CDR3 is 15 residues. Here the CDR3 DNA reads TGTGCCAGCAGCCAAGGAGGGGGACAGAATGAAAAACTGTTTTTT. Amino acid sequence: CASSQGGGQNEKLFF.

The rearrangement links TRBV18 to TRBJ2-1, with 13 bases fitting TRBD2. Looked up from germline, CDR1 is KGHSH and CDR2 is LQKENI. Trimming at V came to 2 bases and at J to 9 bases, leaving 4 bases not matched to a gene. CDR3 size: 15 residues. The CDR3 DNA reads as TGTGCCAGCTCACCAACTAGCGGGGGGGCCAGTGAGCAGTTCTTC. Amino acids: CASSPTSGGASEQFF.